This entry lists 3 T cell receptor beta chains sequenced from one sample in a study of blood T cell repertoires in COVID-19. Clones were sequenced by immunoSEQ multiplex PCR, and TCRdb holds only the in-frame ones, with some missing. The sample carries approximately 110,000 clones, around 81% recorded once. Specimen: peripheral blood. These receptors were taken from an elderly man with acute or convalescent COVID-19.

The rearrangement joins TRBV5-1 to TRBJ2-1, with 7 bases fitting TRBD2. The CDR3 is made up of 15 amino acids. Germline V gene data show CDR1 as SGHRS and CDR2 as YFSETQ. J was trimmed by 6 bases and V by 2 bases; bases with no gene match: 8. In DNA form, the CDR3 reads TGCGCCAGCAGCTTTGGATACTCGGGGGGCAATGAGCAGTTCTTC. The encoded protein is CASSFGYSGGNEQFF.

This clone was recorded once. The chain uses TRBV7-2 and TRBJ2-7; TRBD1 aligns across 7 bases. The CDR3 loop spans 14 amino acids. The germline gives CDR1 SGHTA, CDR2 FQGNSA. V lost 5 bases and J lost 0; bases outside the gene matches: 4. The CDR3 sequence: CASSRDRASYEQYF. For the CDR3, the DNA is TGTGCCAGCAGCCGCGACAGGGCCTCCTACGAGCAGTACTTC. The entire variable domain, with the rest obtained from reference TRBV7-2 and TRBJ2-7, is as follows: GAGVSQSPSNKVTEKGKDVELRCDPISGHTALYWYRQSLGQGLEFLIYFQGNSAPDKSGLPSDRFSAERTGGSVSTLTIQRTQQEDSAVYLCASSRDRASYEQYFGPGTRLTVT.

The gene calls are TRBV19 and TRBJ1-6; TRBD1 matches 7 bases. The length of the CDR3 is 16 residues. Germline V gene data show CDR1 as LNHDA and CDR2 as SQIVND (reference sequence). The V segment lost 3 bases and the J segment 7 bases; nucleotides outside the gene matches: 9. The CDR3 DNA sequence: TGTGCCAGTAGTATCCCCCTACAGGGGAGGAATTCACCCCTCCACTTT. Protein sequence: CASSIPLQGRNSPLHF.